This TCR beta chain was captured in a study of PD-1 blockade in classical Hodgkin lymphoma. A note on this clone: As yet, its antigen is unknown.

TCRdb keeps only in-frame clones here, not all; method: immunoSEQ multiplex PCR. The sample has nearly 55,000 clones; roughly 80% are singletons. All trial patients relapsed after autologous stem cell transplantation. Deletions cut 1 base from V and 3 bases from J, with 19 bases between. The CDR3 has 16 amino acids. CDR1 and CDR2 from the germline V gene are SQVTM and ANQGSEA. Notes on the study in general: Newly diagnosed patients reportedly trailed healthy donors in baseline TCR diversity.

The clonotype comes from a human donor with classical Hodgkin lymphoma. Sequencing used peripheral blood mononuclear cells (PBMCs), obtained at baseline. The V gene is TRBV29-1, the J gene TRBJ2-7; D is perhaps TRBD1 or TRBD2 (5 bases each). The CDR3 is CSVEVKYLGTGYEQYF. CDR3 coding DNA: TGCAGCGTTGAAGTGAAGTACTTGGGGACCGGCTACGAGCAGTACTTC.